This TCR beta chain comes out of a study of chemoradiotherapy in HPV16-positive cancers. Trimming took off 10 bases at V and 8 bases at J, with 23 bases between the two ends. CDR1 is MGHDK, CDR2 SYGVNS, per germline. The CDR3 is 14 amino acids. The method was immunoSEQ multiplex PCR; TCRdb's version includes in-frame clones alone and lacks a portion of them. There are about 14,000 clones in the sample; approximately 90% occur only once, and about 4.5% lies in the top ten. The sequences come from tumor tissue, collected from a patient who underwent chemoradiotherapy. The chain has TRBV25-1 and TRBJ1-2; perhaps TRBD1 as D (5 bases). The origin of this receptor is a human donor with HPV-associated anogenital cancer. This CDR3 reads CATTQATGLRGYTF. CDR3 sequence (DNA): TGTGCCACCACACAGGCCACGGGCCTGAGGGGCTACACCTTC.